This T cell receptor beta chain was captured in a study of OX40 agonist ivuxolimab in advanced cancers. Overall study context: Patients received the agonistic anti-OX40 (CD134) antibody ivuxolimab. Whole-study results and caveats: Among T cells, CD8+ cells averaged more expanded clones than CD4+ cells.

Profiled with immunoSEQ multiplex PCR; TCRdb holds only in-frame clones, not every one. The table records fewer than 25,000 clones, 85% of them present only once. Samples were taken at baseline and on day 1 of cycles 4 and 7. V gave up 1 base and J gave up 0 bases, with 11 bases separating them. The CDR3 is made up of 16 amino acids. The germline gives CDR1 SGHDT, CDR2 YYEEEE. Within the sample, this clone is medium-sized. Its antigen is as yet unknown. The material was CD4+ or CD8+ T cells sorted from blood, obtained in a trial of the OX40 agonist ivuxolimab. The chain joins TRBV5-6 to TRBJ1-3, with D perhaps matching TRBD1 (6 bases). The clonotype comes from an adult with an advanced solid tumor such as melanoma, head and neck, liver or kidney cancer. The CDR3 DNA reads as TGTGCCAGCAGCTTGCCGGCGGACAGCTCTGGAAACACCATATATTTT. Its translation is CASSLPADSSGNTIYF.